This TCR beta chain was sequenced in a study of blood T cell repertoires in COVID-19. Study overall: Researchers got acute and convalescent COVID-19 samples from the United States, Italy and Spain. T cells, B-cell-depleted T cells, or PBMCs supplied cDNA or gDNA.

Authors' data handling: The assay estimated nucleated cells by amplifying reference gene primers. Profiled with immunoSEQ multiplex PCR; TCRdb holds only in-frame clones, not every one. The DNA was the basis for D and trimming; V, J and clone size are from that table. The table includes some 150,000 clones, more than 80% detected once. The CDR3 has 14 amino acids. Germline-derived CDR1 and CDR2 are SNHLY and FYNNEI. After removal of 6 bases from V and 3 bases from J, the junction contained 5 bases not matched to a gene. The TCR was taken from a human donor with acute or convalescent COVID-19. The donor label of this sample is uncertain. This chain connects TRBV2 to TRBJ1-5, with 7 bases matching TRBD1. Input material: peripheral blood. CDR3 nucleotide sequence: TGTGCCAGCAGGAGGGACAGCCTCAATCAGCCCCAGCATTTT. This codes for CASRRDSLNQPQHF.